The 29 T cell receptor beta chains in this list originate from one sample, sequenced in a study of cytomegalovirus exposure and HLA in healthy donors. Use of 60 Vbeta and 13 Jbeta primers characterized the PCR. Libraries were prepared by immunoSEQ multiplex PCR; TCRdb keeps only in-frame clonotypes and omits some of them. The repertoire consists of 100,000 to 150,000 clones, with roughly 62% occurring once and the leading ten covering about 1.6%. What was sequenced was PBMCs. The receptor source for this set is a young man in good health and CMV-seropositive.

V and J are TRBV7-9 and TRBJ2-1, with 9 bases aligning to TRBD2. Germline V lookup: CDR1 SEHNR, CDR2 FQNEAQ (reference sequence). CDR3 length equals 19 residues. After removal of 4 bases from V and 1 base from J, the junction contained 14 bases not matched to a gene. The CDR3 DNA is TGTGCCAGCAGCTCGGTGGGCGGGAGGGCCCTTCAATCCTACAATGAGCAGTTCTTC. Its translation is CASSSVGGRALQSYNEQFF.

Remarks on this clone: The same CDR3 can be traced to other DNA sequences in this sample. J is TRBJ2-7 and V is TRBV5-1, with TRBD2 matching 10 bases. Trimming took 0 bases from V and 4 from J; bases not matched to a gene: 1. This CDR3 contains 14 residues. Germline V lookup: CDR1 SGHRS, CDR2 YFSETQ. CDR3 sequence: CASSLASGSYEQYF. In nucleotides, the CDR3 is TGCGCCAGCAGCTTGGCTAGCGGGAGTTACGAGCAGTACTTC.

V and J are TRBV27 and TRBJ2-4; D possibly corresponds to TRBD2 (5 bases). The CDR3 covers 14 residues. The germline CDR1 and CDR2 sequences are MNHEY and SMNVEV (reference sequence). Trimming left V 8 bases short and J 2 bases short, with 13 bases between. The CDR3 DNA follows: TGTGCCAGCGGCATAGCGTCGACCAAAAACATTCAGTACTTC. Protein product: CASGIASTKNIQYF.

This chain uses TRBV2 with TRBJ2-6, with a possible D match to TRBD2 (6 bases). The CDR3 has 17 amino acids. Trimming shortened V by 2 bases and J by 0 bases, and 11 bases separated the two germline ends. CDR1 is SNHLY, CDR2 FYNNEI, per germline. The CDR3: CASSELVTSSGANVLTF. The CDR3 DNA reads as TGTGCCAGCAGTGAACTGGTGACTAGCTCTGGGGCCAACGTCCTGACTTTC.

The chain links TRBV4-2 to TRBJ2-7, with a possible D match to TRBD2 (6 bases). Trimming took off 1 base at V and 6 bases at J, with 10 bases between the two ends. The CDR3 is 13 amino acids. Germline CDR1 reads LGHNA; CDR2 reads YNFKEQ. CDR3 DNA: TGTGCCAGCAGCCAAGCGTGGCGGGGCGAGCAGTACTTC. Translated, it gives CASSQAWRGEQYF.

The rearrangement joins TRBV25-1 to TRBJ2-1; 9 bases map to TRBD2. Germline CDR1 and CDR2: MGHDK and SYGVNS. V dropped 6 bases and J dropped 11; count of bases not matched to a gene: 5. The CDR3 runs to 12 residues. The CDR3 DNA reads as TGTGCCAGCAGGGCCCCTAGCGGGAAGCAGTTCTTC. Translated, it gives CASRAPSGKQFF.

The chain recombines TRBV6-5 with TRBJ2-1; D is possibly TRBD1 (7 bases). V gave up 2 bases and J gave up 4 bases, with 15 bases separating them. CDR1 is MNHEY and CDR2 is SVGAGI in the germline V gene. The CDR3 is 16 amino acids. CDR3 loop: CASSYPRAGGYNEQFF. In nucleotides, the CDR3 is TGTGCCAGCAGTTACCCCAGGGCAGGGGGGTACAATGAGCAGTTCTTC.

A remark on this clone: Other DNA sequences in the sample encode the same CDR3. V usage is TRBV5-1 and J usage is TRBJ2-3, with D perhaps TRBD1 (5 bases). Germline V CDR1 and CDR2: SGHRS, YFSETQ. V was cut by 2 bases and J by 2 bases, with 9 bases left in between. The CDR3 covers 14 residues. CDR3 DNA sequence: TGCGCCAGCAGCTTAGGGGATAACACAGATACGCAGTATTTT. Amino acid sequence: CASSLGDNTDTQYF.

This clone came up a few times. The chain has TRBV5-1 and TRBJ2-3; tentatively, D is TRBD1 (6 bases). V shed 5 bases and J shed 9 bases, with 7 bases lying between them. CDR1 is SGHRS and CDR2 is YFSETQ in the germline V gene. CDR3 size: 10 residues. Written as DNA, the CDR3 is TGCGCCAGCAGGGGACAAACGCAGTATTTT. This codes for CASRGQTQYF.

The chain is built from TRBV4-1 and TRBJ2-2, with D possibly being TRBD2 (5 bases). Germline lookup yields CDR1 MGHRA and CDR2 YSYEKL. Trimming stripped 0 bases from V and 6 bases from J, with 14 bases between. The CDR3 has 16 amino acids. The CDR3 here is CASSQDLAGLAGELFF. The CDR3, as DNA: TGCGCCAGCAGCCAAGATCTGGCGGGCCTGGCCGGGGAGCTGTTTTTT.

This chain joins TRBV28 and TRBJ2-1, with D possibly TRBD2 on 5 matching bases. This CDR3 is 15 amino acids long. Trimming took 1 base from V and 1 from J, leaving 8 bases between them. Germline V lookup: CDR1 MDHEN, CDR2 SYDVKM. CDR3 nucleotide sequence: TGTGCCAGCAGTTTATTCGGGGTGTCCTACAATGAGCAGTTCTTC. Translation gives CASSLFGVSYNEQFF.

V is TRBV10-3 and J is TRBJ2-7; TRBD2 might be the D (6 bases). Trimming left V 10 bases short and J 0 bases short, with 13 bases between. Germline CDR1 and CDR2: ENHRY and SYGVKD. CDR3 length: 13 amino acids. The CDR3 loop reads CATIADDSYEQYF. In nucleotides, the CDR3 is TGTGCCACCATAGCGGACGACTCCTACGAGCAGTACTTC.

The chain couples TRBV7-9 to TRBJ2-1; D remains unclear. The germline CDR1 and CDR2 sequences are SEHNR and FQNEAQ (reference sequence). V lost 2 bases, J lost 2 bases, and 7 bases lay in between. CDR3 length equals 14 residues. The CDR3 bases are TGTGCCAGCAGCTTATGGTCTACCTACAATGAGCAGTTCTTC. This gives the protein CASSLWSTYNEQFF.

V gene TRBV5-1 combines with J gene TRBJ2-7, with D unclear. This CDR3 has 14 residues. The V gene's germline CDR1 is SGHRS and CDR2 YFSETQ. V was shortened by 2 bases and J by 2 bases, with 11 bases between the two germline ends. CDR3 sequence: CASSFGPSPYEQYF. CDR3 in DNA: TGCGCCAGCAGCTTTGGCCCTTCACCCTACGAGCAGTACTTC.

The gene calls are TRBV28 and TRBJ2-7; 8 bases line up with TRBD1. CDR1 is MDHEN and CDR2 is SYDVKM in the germline V gene. V trimming: 4 bases; J trimming: 7 bases; junction bases outside the gene matches: 12. The CDR3 has 15 residues. CDR3 bases: TGTGCCAGCAGTTCACACAGGGGGATACCTACGGAGCAGTACTTC. Translation: CASSSHRGIPTEQYF.

The chain links TRBV20-1 to TRBJ2-7; the D gene is possibly TRBD2 (5 bases). The length of the CDR3 is 11 residues. Deletions cut 3 bases from V and 11 bases from J, with 14 bases between. Germline CDR1 and CDR2: DFQATT and SNEGSKA (reference sequence). Written as DNA, the CDR3 is TGCAGTGCTAGTCACCGGGAAATAAAGTACTTC. This sequence encodes CSASHREIKYF.

The gene calls are TRBV11-1 and TRBJ2-1, with a possible D match to TRBD2 (6 bases). Germline CDR1 and CDR2: SGHAT and FQDESV (reference sequence). This CDR3 contains 15 residues. Trimming pared 2 bases from V and 4 bases from J, leaving 12 bases between. DNA for the CDR3: TGTGCCAGCAGCTTAAGTAGCGGACGTTACAATGAGCAGTTCTTC. Protein sequence: CASSLSSGRYNEQFF.

This rearrangement joins TRBV2 to TRBJ1-3; D ambiguous. The CDR3 extends over 15 amino acids. Germline-derived CDR1 and CDR2 are SNHLY and FYNNEI. V was cut by 4 bases and J by 1 base, with 11 bases left in between. Here the CDR3 reads CASSVDGESGNTIYF. CDR3 coding DNA: TGTGCCAGCAGTGTCGACGGGGAATCTGGAAACACCATATATTTT. Looking up the rest from reference TRBV2 and TRBJ1-3 gives the full variable domain: EPEVTQTPSHQVTQMGQEVILRCVPISNHLYFYWYRQILGQKVEFLVSFYNNEISEKSEIFDDQFSVERPDGSNFTLKIRSTKLEDSAMYFCASSVDGESGNTIYFGEGSWLTVV.

The chain uses TRBV7-9 and TRBJ2-7; a possible D gene is TRBD2 (6 bases). The CDR3 is made up of 16 amino acids. Germline V gene sequence: CDR1 SEHNR, CDR2 FQNEAQ (reference sequence). V dropped 3 bases and J dropped 0 bases, with 15 bases sitting between them. As DNA, the CDR3 is TGTGCCAGCAGCTTGCCCGGGACTGTATACTCCTACGAGCAGTACTTC. Its protein product is CASSLPGTVYSYEQYF. The full variable domain, its missing parts supplied by reference TRBV7-9 and TRBJ2-7, is DTGVSQNPRHKITKRGQNVTFRCDPISEHNRLYWYRQTLGQGPEFLTYFQNEAQLEKSRLLSDRFSAERPKGSFSTLEIQRTEQGDSAMYLCASSLPGTVYSYEQYFGPGTRLTVT.

This clone has only one observation. This chain uses TRBV28 with TRBJ1-1; TRBD1 matches at 10 bases. Trimming at V came to 6 bases and at J to 11 bases, leaving 6 bases not matched to a gene. The germline CDR1 and CDR2 sequences are MDHEN and SYDVKM. The CDR3 is 12 amino acids. For the CDR3, the DNA is TGTGCCAGCAGGCTTGGGACAGGGGTCGCTTTCTTT. Protein product: CASRLGTGVAFF.

The gene calls are TRBV13 and TRBJ2-7, with D possibly TRBD2 on 5 matching bases. The germline V gene has CDR1 PRHDT and CDR2 FYEKMQ (reference sequence). This CDR3 spans 14 amino acids. The V and J ends lost 3 bases and 0 bases respectively, with 9 bases between them. The CDR3 DNA follows: TGTGCCAGCAGCTTTGGACTGTCCTCCTACGAGCAGTACTTC. Translation: CASSFGLSSYEQYF.

The gene calls are TRBV6-6 and TRBJ1-6; D is undetermined. Germline-derived CDR1 and CDR2 are MNHNY and SVGAGI (reference sequence). There are 12 residues in the CDR3. The V end lost 5 bases, the J end lost 14 bases, and 13 bases lay between the germline ends. CDR3 nucleotide sequence: TGTGCCAGCAGTCCCTCCCGGTCGGCCCTCCACTTT. It specifies CASSPSRSALHF.

This clone showed up just once. The gene calls are TRBV25-1 and TRBJ1-2; D unclear. The CDR3 loop spans 13 amino acids. Germline loops: CDR1 MGHDK, CDR2 SYGVNS. V was clipped by 3 bases and J by 5 bases, with 10 bases between them. The CDR3 sequence is CASSDIGGYGYTF. The CDR3 DNA is TGTGCCAGCAGTGACATTGGAGGGTATGGCTACACCTTC.

The V call is TRBV18, the J call TRBJ2-7; 11 bases map to TRBD2. Germline V gene data show CDR1 as KGHSH and CDR2 as LQKENI. CDR3 size: 17 residues. The V and J ends lost 4 bases and 5 bases, in that order; junction bases with no gene match: 13. CDR3 bases: TGTGCCAGCTCACGGTCGCTCGTAGCGGGAGGGCCCCACGAGCAGTACTTC. Encoded protein: CASSRSLVAGGPHEQYF.

This clone was picked up a small number of times. CDR3 DNA sequence: TGTGCCAGCAGTTTTATCCAGGGGTACTCCTACAATGAGCAGTTCTTC. Its protein product is CASSFIQGYSYNEQFF. This rearrangement joins TRBV27 to TRBJ2-1; possible D gene TRBD1, 6 bases. The CDR3 has 16 amino acids. With 3 bases removed from V and 0 bases from J, the gap between germline ends came to 12 bases. Germline V gene data show CDR1 as MNHEY and CDR2 as SMNVEV (reference sequence).

The J gene is TRBJ2-7, the V gene TRBV5-4; TRBD2 is a possible D gene (5 bases). Trimming removed 1 base from V and 7 bases from J, with 12 bases in between. The length of the CDR3 is 13 residues. CDR1 is SGHNT, CDR2 YYREEE, per germline (reference sequence). The DNA of the CDR3 is TGTGCCAGCAGCTTGAGGGCTAGCAGTGAGCAGTACTTC. As protein: CASSLRASSEQYF.

The chain couples TRBV28 to TRBJ1-2; D is ambiguous. CDR1 is MDHEN, CDR2 SYDVKM, per germline. The CDR3 loop spans 14 amino acids. V shed 8 bases and J shed 8 bases, with 21 bases lying between them. This CDR3 reads CASGLNWSAEGYTF. The CDR3 DNA reads as TGTGCCAGCGGCTTAAACTGGTCCGCGGAGGGCTACACCTTC.

V usage is TRBV29-1 and J usage is TRBJ2-7; no reliable D call. There are 14 residues in the CDR3. Trimming removed 4 bases at V and 0 bases at J, with 13 bases between. Per germline, CDR1 SQVTM and CDR2 ANQGSEA. The chain's CDR3 is CSVGSLAYSYEQYF. In DNA form, the CDR3 reads TGCAGCGTTGGCAGTTTAGCCTACTCCTACGAGCAGTACTTC.

V is TRBV28 and J is TRBJ2-7, with D possibly TRBD2 on 5 matching bases. Germline CDR1 is MDHEN and CDR2 is SYDVKM. With 4 bases removed from V and 3 bases from J, the gap between germline ends came to 16 bases. The CDR3 totals 15 residues. This chain's CDR3 is CASSSRGLALYEQYF. The CDR3 coding sequence is TGTGCCAGCAGTTCCCGAGGGTTGGCCCTCTACGAGCAGTACTTC.